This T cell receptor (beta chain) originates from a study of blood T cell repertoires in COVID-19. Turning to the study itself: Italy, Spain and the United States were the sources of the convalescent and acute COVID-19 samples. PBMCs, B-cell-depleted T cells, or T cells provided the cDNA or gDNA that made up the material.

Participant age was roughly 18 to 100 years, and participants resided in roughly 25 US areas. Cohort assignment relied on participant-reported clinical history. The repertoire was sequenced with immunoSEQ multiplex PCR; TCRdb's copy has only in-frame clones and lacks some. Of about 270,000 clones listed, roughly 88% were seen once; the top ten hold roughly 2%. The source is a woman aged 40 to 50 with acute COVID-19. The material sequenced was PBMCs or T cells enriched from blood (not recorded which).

The CDR3 DNA reads as TGTGCCAGCAGCGTAGCCTTGCGGGATGGCGAGCAGTACTTC. It yields the protein CASSVALRDGEQYF. The V call is TRBV9, the J call TRBJ2-7, with D perhaps TRBD2 (6 bases). The CDR3 has 14 amino acids. The V end was cut by 0 bases, the J end by 6 bases, with 13 bases between. CDR1 and CDR2 from the germline V gene are SGDLS and YYNGEE.